A selection of T cell receptor beta chains follows, all from one sample in a study of T-cell memory formation after mild COVID-19. TCRdb passed the 5' RACE reads through MiXCR, listing each CDR3 protein once. The data contain around 200,000 distinct CDR3 sequences, roughly a tenth of them singletons. What was sequenced was PBMCs or a T cell subset sorted from them (not recorded which). These receptors originate from a man aged 18 to 29 who had mild COVID-19 (a few samples of this study predate the infection). Cell type and time point are not known. CDR3s include the opening cysteine and the closing phenylalanine or tryptophan. The D gene is left open where the match is weak. Clone size is given for some rows only: seen once, a few or many times, or a class if the clone is expanded.

TRBV7-3	-	-	TRBJ1-2	TGTGCCAGCAGCCCCGGGCCGGACGGCGTCGGTGGCTACACCTTC	CASSPGPDGVGGYTF
TRBV11-2	-	-	TRBJ2-3	TGTGCCAGCAGACCAAGACATGGCCGGGACGACACAGATACGCAGTATTTT	CASRPRHGRDDTDTQYF
TRBV18	-	few	TRBJ2-7	TGTGCCAGCTCATCGCAGGGGCAATCCTACGAGCAGTACTTC	CASSSQGQSYEQYF
TRBV5-1	TRBD1	few	TRBJ2-5	TGCGCCAGCGGGACGACAGGGGGCGGCGAGACCCAGTACTTC	CASGTTGGGETQYF
TRBV29-1	TRBD2	few	TRBJ2-5	TGCAGCGTAAGACTAGCGGGGAAGAAGACCCAGTACTTC	CSVRLAGKKTQYF
TRBV5-6	-	-	TRBJ1-2	TGTGCCAGCAGCTCTTTGGTCGCGGGAGGCTACACCTTC	CASSSLVAGGYTF
TRBV11-2	-	few	TRBJ2-1	TGTGCCAGCAGCTCATCCCGGGAGCGATACAATGAGCAGTTCTTC	CASSSSRERYNEQFF
TRBV4-1	-	-	TRBJ1-6	TGCGCCAGCAGCCCGGGTTTTGCCCGCTCCTATAATTCACCCCTCCACTTT	CASSPGFARSYNSPLHF
TRBV30	-	few	TRBJ1-3	TGTGCCTGGATTCCGCAATCTGGAAACACCATATATTTT	CAWIPQSGNTIYF
TRBV7-6	-	many	TRBJ2-1	TGTGCCAGCACCCAACAGGGCTATGCTTCCTACAATGAGCAGTTCTTC	CASTQQGYASYNEQFF
TRBV28	-	few	TRBJ1-1	TGTGCCAGCAGGACACCGAAACCGACAGTGAACACTGAAGCTTTCTTT	CASRTPKPTVNTEAFF
TRBV5-1	-	-	TRBJ1-2	TGCGCCAGCAGCTTGGGGACATTTAACTATGGCTACACCTTC	CASSLGTFNYGYTF
TRBV2	-	few	TRBJ1-5	TGTGCCAGCAGAACGGAAAGCAATCAGCCCCAGCATTTT	CASRTESNQPQHF
TRBV3-1	-	few	TRBJ1-2	TGTGCCAGCAGCCAGGGGGGGCACTATGGCTACACCTTC	CASSQGGHYGYTF
TRBV5-1	TRBD2	few	TRBJ2-5	TGCGCCAGCAGCTTCGGGGGGGACCAAGAGACCCAGTACTTC	CASSFGGDQETQYF
TRBV29-1	-	few	TRBJ1-1	TGCAGCGTTGTATCGGGGATACCCACTGAAGCTTTCTTT	CSVVSGIPTEAFF
TRBV5-5	-	few	TRBJ1-1	TGTGCCAGCAGTTTGTTGCCTGAGACTGAAGCTTTCTTT	CASSLLPETEAFF
TRBV15	TRBD2	-	TRBJ2-3	TGTGCCACCAGCTTTGCTGCCGGGACTAGTTACACAGATACGCAGTATTTT	CATSFAAGTSYTDTQYF
TRBV7-8	-	-	TRBJ1-1	TGTGCCAGCAGCGATTACAGGAACACTGAAGCTTTCTTT	CASSDYRNTEAFF
TRBV6-2/TRBV6-3	-	-	TRBJ2-1	TGTGCCAGCAGTTACAGGGTTGGAGGCTCCTACAATGAGCAGTTCTTC	CASSYRVGGSYNEQFF
TRBV3-1	TRBD2	few	TRBJ2-5	TGTGCCAGCAGGACAGCGGGGGAGACCCAGTACTTC	CASRTAGETQYF
TRBV5-1	-	-	TRBJ1-2	TGCGCCAGCAGCTTGGTCGGGGGGGCGGACTATGGCTACACCTTC	CASSLVGGADYGYTF
TRBV11-1	-	few	TRBJ1-1	TGTGCCAGCAGCTTAACTCCGGGAAACACTGAAGCTTTCTTT	CASSLTPGNTEAFF
TRBV10-3	TRBD1	-	TRBJ1-1	TGTGCCATCACTCGGGACAGGGGGTTTTCAGTGAACACTGAAGCTTTCTTT	CAITRDRGFSVNTEAFF
TRBV20-1	TRBD1	few	TRBJ2-3	TGCAGTGCAGAACAGGGGAGCACAGATACGCAGTATTTT	CSAEQGSTDTQYF
TRBV7-9	TRBD1	many	TRBJ1-2	TGTGCCAGCAGCTTATTAGGGACAGTGGGCCAATATAACTATGGCTACACCTTC	CASSLLGTVGQYNYGYTF
TRBV10-3	TRBD2	many	TRBJ2-5	TGTGCCATCAGTGTCTCGGCGGGGGAGGACCAAGAGACCCAGTACTTC	CAISVSAGEDQETQYF
TRBV29-1	-	many	TRBJ1-5	TGCAGCGTTGGATCGAACGATCAGCCCCAGCATTTT	CSVGSNDQPQHF
TRBV4-2	TRBD2	few	TRBJ2-1	TGTGCCAGCAGCCAAGGGACTAGCGGGGGGGGTTACAATGAGCAGTTCTTC	CASSQGTSGGGYNEQFF
TRBV4-3	-	few	TRBJ2-2	TGCGCCAGCAGCCAAGATCCTTCACGTCCAGAGAACACCGGGGAGCTGTTTTTT	CASSQDPSRPENTGELFF
TRBV9	TRBD1	few	TRBJ2-5	TGTGCCAGCAGCGTCTCCGGGACAGACGGAGAGACCCAGTACTTC	CASSVSGTDGETQYF
TRBV6-6	-	-	TRBJ2-2	TGTGCCAGCAGTTACGATTCTAGGGGATATACGAACACCGGGGAGCTGTTTTTT	CASSYDSRGYTNTGELFF
TRBV7-9	-	many	TRBJ2-7	TGTGCCAGCGGCGAGTGGTACGAGCAGTACTTC	CASGEWYEQYF
TRBV5-5	TRBD2	few	TRBJ2-5	TGTGCCAGCAGCCGGGGGAGGGATCGGCAAGAGACCCAGTACTTC	CASSRGRDRQETQYF
TRBV6-6	-	-	TRBJ1-6	TGTGCCAGCAGTCCCCCCGCAGGGGACATCTCACCCCTCCACTTT	CASSPPAGDISPLHF
TRBV28	-	-	TRBJ2-3	TGTGCCAGCAGTTTGAGGGGGGCCGGCACAGATACGCAGTATTTT	CASSLRGAGTDTQYF
TRBV20-1	TRBD2	few	TRBJ2-7	TGCAGTGCTAGAGCTCTAGGACTAGCGGGATTCTACGAGCAGTACTTC	CSARALGLAGFYEQYF
TRBV7-9	-	-	TRBJ1-1	TGTGCCAGCAGCTGGGGCAGCTTGAACACTGAAGCTTTCTTT	CASSWGSLNTEAFF
TRBV5-1	TRBD1	few	TRBJ2-3	TGCGCCAGCAGCTCGTGGGCCCGACAGGGACCCACAGATACGCAGTATTTT	CASSSWARQGPTDTQYF
TRBV5-1	-	-	TRBJ2-3	TGCGCCAGCAGCTTGGACACCTTCACAGATACGCAGTATTTT	CASSLDTFTDTQYF
TRBV20-1	TRBD1	few	TRBJ1-2	TGCAGTGCTTATAGCGCAGGGGGGAGCTCCTATGGCTACACCTTC	CSAYSAGGSSYGYTF
TRBV28	-	-	TRBJ1-2	TGTGCCAGCAGAGATTGGGGGTTCTATGGCTACACCTTC	CASRDWGFYGYTF
TRBV7-2	-	-	TRBJ2-3	TGTGCAACAATGAGAACGGGGGCCCCAGATACGCAGTATTTT	CATMRTGAPDTQYF
TRBV15	-	-	TRBJ2-2	TGTGCCACCAGCAGAGATCGACAGAACACCGGGGAGCTGTTTTTT	CATSRDRQNTGELFF
TRBV7-2	-	few	TRBJ1-5	TGTGCCAGCAGCTTTTGGGATCAGCCCCAGCATTTT	CASSFWDQPQHF
TRBV30	TRBD1	-	TRBJ2-2	TGTGCCTGGAACCGGGACAGGGTTGGCGGGGAGCTGTTTTTT	CAWNRDRVGGELFF
TRBV9	-	-	TRBJ2-4	TGTGCCAGCAGCCCGGGGCAGGCCATTCAGTACTTC	CASSPGQAIQYF
TRBV7-2	-	few	TRBJ1-3	TGTGCCAGCAGGACATCGGCGGGAAACACCATATATTTT	CASRTSAGNTIYF
TRBV5-1	-	many	TRBJ2-3	TGCGCCAGCAGCTTGCCCGCAGATACGCAGTATTTT	CASSLPADTQYF
TRBV24-1	TRBD2	few	TRBJ2-3	TGTGCCACCAGTGATGGAGCGGGAAACACAGATACGCAGTATTTT	CATSDGAGNTDTQYF
TRBV6-5	TRBD1	-	TRBJ1-6	TGTGCCAGCAGTACACGACAGGGCTCCTATAATTCACCCCTCCACTTT	CASSTRQGSYNSPLHF
TRBV12-3/TRBV12-4	-	-	TRBJ2-4	TGTGCCAGCAGTTTAGAGGGGGGGACCCTTGGGAGAAACATTCAGTACTTC	CASSLEGGTLGRNIQYF
TRBV4-1	-	-	TRBJ2-3	TGCGCCAGCAGCGAAAGACGGGCTAGCACAGATACGCAGTATTTT	CASSERRASTDTQYF
TRBV7-2	TRBD1	-	TRBJ2-2	TGTGCCAGCAGTTCCGGGACAGGTGGTTTCACCGGGGAGCTGTTTTTT	CASSSGTGGFTGELFF
TRBV4-1	TRBD2	many	TRBJ2-1	TGCGCCAGCAGCACGCGGGGGACGGGTTACAATGAGCAGTTCTTC	CASSTRGTGYNEQFF
TRBV10-3	-	few	TRBJ2-1	TGTGCCATCAGTGCCGGGACGGCGATCCAGGGTGAGCAGTTCTTC	CAISAGTAIQGEQFF
TRBV5-1	TRBD1	-	TRBJ2-5	TGCGCCAGCTCCATTGGACAGGGGGAGACCCAGTACTTC	CASSIGQGETQYF
TRBV20-1	-	few	TRBJ1-1	TGCAGTGCTAGCTCGGGCGCTATGAACACTGAAGCTTTCTTT	CSASSGAMNTEAFF
TRBV6-5	-	few	TRBJ1-1	TGTGCCAGCAGTTACGTGGGGGGAAAGACTGAAGCTTTCTTT	CASSYVGGKTEAFF
TRBV5-1	-	-	TRBJ2-7	TGCGCCAGCAGCTCCGGGACTTTATCCTACGAGCAGTACTTC	CASSSGTLSYEQYF